This entry describes one TCR beta chain. The sample is drawn from a study of neoadjuvant anti-PD-1 for oral cavity cancer. The data were produced by immunoSEQ multiplex PCR, yet TCRdb's version contains in-frame clones alone and is incomplete. There are roughly 68,000 clones in the sample; roughly nine tenths occur only once, and around 2.8% lies in the top ten. V was cut by 2 bases and J by 6 bases, with 8 bases left in between. Germline V lookup: CDR1 MGHRA, CDR2 YSYEKL. The CDR3 contains 13 residues. Regarding time point: after neoadjuvant nivolumab, at surgical resection. Material: PBMCs, obtained after nivolumab (anti-PD-1) treatment. The chain has TRBV4-1 and TRBJ2-1; TRBD2 might be the D (6 bases). This clonotype was sampled from a person between 35 and 79 years old with oral cavity squamous cell carcinoma. The CDR3 loop is CASSQLGLNEQFF. The CDR3, as DNA: TGCGCCAGCAGCCAACTGGGACTCAATGAGCAGTTCTTC.